The clone carrying this TCR beta chain has only a few counts. Its antigen remains unknown. The sample belongs to a study of T-cell memory formation after mild COVID-19. Study-wide background: Each donor largely had its own TCR clusters. Whole-study results and caveats: Chiefly within CM and EM were the contracting CD4+ clones; CD8+ ones were within EMRA. From day 15 to 85, contracting clones were balanced between CD4 and CD8, whereas later expanders leaned toward CD4+.

Germline V gives CDR1 SGHVS, CDR2 FQNEAQ. V gave up 6 bases and J gave up 0 bases; unmatched junction bases: 5. This CDR3 is 14 amino acids long. With constant-segment primers, 5'RACE yielded cDNA libraries of TCR alpha and TCR beta that carried sample barcodes and UMIs. TCRdb re-derived calls from the 5' RACE reads in MiXCR, one entry per CDR3 protein. This table holds tens of thousands of distinct CDR3 sequences, 15% to 20% found once. The J gene is TRBJ2-7, the V gene TRBV7-8; 7 bases line up with TRBD1. The TCR comes from an adult woman who had mild COVID-19 (a few samples of this study predate the infection). Cell type and time point are not known. The specimen sequenced was PBMCs or a T cell subset sorted from them (not recorded which). The CDR3 protein is CASRPGQHSYEQYF. The CDR3 region has the DNA TGTGCCAGCAGGCCGGGACAGCACTCCTACGAGCAGTACTTC.